Below, 2 T cell receptor beta chains from the same sample are listed, as sequenced in a study of T cells in women clearing cervical HPV infection. Assay: immunoSEQ multiplex PCR; the TCRdb copy retains only in-frame clones and omits some. The sample yields about 21,000 clones, of which the top ten take up around 6%. The specimen sequenced was blood buffy coat. Receptor source: a woman between 18 and 69 years old with a cervical HPV16 infection that either progressed to CIN3+ or cleared (not recorded which).

Regarding this clone: The CDR3 goes on 3 residues after the read ends, and that part is filled in from the germline J gene. The chain links TRBV20-1 to TRBJ2-3; 7 bases map to TRBD2. The CDR3 is 15 residues long. V trimming: 6 bases; J trimming: 3 bases; junction bases outside the gene matches: 12. CDR1 and CDR2 (germline): DFQATT, SNEGSKA (reference sequence). The CDR3 region is CSARPSGPRTDTQYF. CDR3 bases read: TGCAGTGCCCGACCTAGCGGCCCTAGGACAGATACG.

Details on this clone: The read is 3 residues too short to cover the CDR3 end, so that end is filled in from the germline J gene. J is TRBJ2-1 and V is TRBV20-1; D remains ambiguous. Germline V lookup: CDR1 DFQATT, CDR2 SNEGSKA (reference sequence). This CDR3 contains 11 residues. The V end was cut by 6 bases, the J end by 4 bases, with 7 bases between. Partial CDR3 DNA: TGCAGTGCAACCACTTACAATGAG. This codes for CSATTYNE. The CDR3 as a whole reads CSATTYNEQFF.